This T cell receptor beta chain originates from a study of cytomegalovirus exposure and HLA in healthy donors. Primers: 60 Vbeta forward and 13 Jbeta reverse. Repertoires were generated with immunoSEQ multiplex PCR, while TCRdb's copy carries only in-frame clones and drops some. The sample carries about 170,000 clones, roughly two thirds recorded once. CDR3 length: 12 amino acids. Germline CDR1 SGHNT, CDR2 YENEEA. With 1 base removed from V and 3 bases from J, the gap between germline ends came to 4 bases. This chain joins TRBV11-3 and TRBJ2-7; the D is unclear. Sequenced sample: PBMCs. This clonotype originated in a woman aged 18-35 years in good health and CMV-seropositive. This chain's CDR3 is CASSLGSYEQYF. The CDR3 nucleotides read TGTGCCAGCAGCTTAGGCAGCTACGAGCAGTACTTC.